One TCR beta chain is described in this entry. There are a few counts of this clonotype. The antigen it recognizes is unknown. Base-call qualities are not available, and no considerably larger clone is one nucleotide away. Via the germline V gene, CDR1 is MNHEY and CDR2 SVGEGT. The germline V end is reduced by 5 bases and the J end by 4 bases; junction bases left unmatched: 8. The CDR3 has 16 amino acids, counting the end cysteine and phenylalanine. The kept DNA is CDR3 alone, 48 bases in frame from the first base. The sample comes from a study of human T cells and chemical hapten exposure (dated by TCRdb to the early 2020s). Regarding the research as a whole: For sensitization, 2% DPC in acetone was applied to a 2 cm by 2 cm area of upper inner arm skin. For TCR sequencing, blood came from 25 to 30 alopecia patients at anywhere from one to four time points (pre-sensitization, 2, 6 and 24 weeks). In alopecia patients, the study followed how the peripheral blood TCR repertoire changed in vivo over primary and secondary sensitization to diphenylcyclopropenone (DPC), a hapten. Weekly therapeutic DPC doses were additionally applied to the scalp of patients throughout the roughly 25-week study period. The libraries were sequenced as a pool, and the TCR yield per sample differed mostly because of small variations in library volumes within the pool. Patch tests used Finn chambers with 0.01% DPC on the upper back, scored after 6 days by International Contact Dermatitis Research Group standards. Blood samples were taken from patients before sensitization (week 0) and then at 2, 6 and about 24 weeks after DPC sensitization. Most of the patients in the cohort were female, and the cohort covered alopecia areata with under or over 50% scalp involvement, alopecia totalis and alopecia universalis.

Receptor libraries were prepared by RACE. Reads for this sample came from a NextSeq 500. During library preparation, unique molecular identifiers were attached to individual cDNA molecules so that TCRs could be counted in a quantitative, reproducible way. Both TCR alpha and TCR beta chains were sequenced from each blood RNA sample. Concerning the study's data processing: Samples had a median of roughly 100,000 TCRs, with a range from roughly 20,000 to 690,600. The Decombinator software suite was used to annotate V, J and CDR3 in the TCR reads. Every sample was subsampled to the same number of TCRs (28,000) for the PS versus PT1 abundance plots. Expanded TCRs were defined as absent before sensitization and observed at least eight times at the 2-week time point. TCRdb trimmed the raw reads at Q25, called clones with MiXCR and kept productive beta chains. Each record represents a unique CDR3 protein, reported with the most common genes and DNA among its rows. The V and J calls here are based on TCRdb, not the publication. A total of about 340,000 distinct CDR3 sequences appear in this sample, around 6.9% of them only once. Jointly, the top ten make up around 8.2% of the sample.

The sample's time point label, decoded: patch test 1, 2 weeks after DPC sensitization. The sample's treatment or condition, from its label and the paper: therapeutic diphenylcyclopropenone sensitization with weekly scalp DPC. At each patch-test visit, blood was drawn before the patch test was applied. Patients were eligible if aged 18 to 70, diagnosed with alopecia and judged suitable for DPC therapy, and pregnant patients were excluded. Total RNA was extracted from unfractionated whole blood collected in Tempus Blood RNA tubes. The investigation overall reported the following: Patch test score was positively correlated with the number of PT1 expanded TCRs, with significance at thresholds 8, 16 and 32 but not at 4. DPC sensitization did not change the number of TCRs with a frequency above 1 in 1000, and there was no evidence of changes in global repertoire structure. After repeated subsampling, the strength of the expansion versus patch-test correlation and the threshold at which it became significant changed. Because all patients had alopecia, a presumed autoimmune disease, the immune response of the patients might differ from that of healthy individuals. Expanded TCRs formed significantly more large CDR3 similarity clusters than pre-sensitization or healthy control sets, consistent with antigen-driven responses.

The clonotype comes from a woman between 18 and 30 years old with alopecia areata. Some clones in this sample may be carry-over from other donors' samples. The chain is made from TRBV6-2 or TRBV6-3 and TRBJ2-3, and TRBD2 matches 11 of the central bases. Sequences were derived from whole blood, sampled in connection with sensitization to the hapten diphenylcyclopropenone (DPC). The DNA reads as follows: TGTGCCAGCAGTCGGGTAGCGGGGGGGCCGCCAGATACGCAGTATTTT. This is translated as CASSRVAGGPPDTQYF.